Presented here are 7 T cell receptor beta chains from one specimen sequenced in a study of early T cells in non-severe SARS-CoV-2 infection. TCRdb called the 5' RACE reads again in MiXCR, with one record for every CDR3 protein. The sample has under 70,000 distinct CDR3 sequences, approximately 12% seen once. The sequencing sample was made of whole blood. Source of these receptors: an adult who was a healthcare worker with PCR-confirmed SARS-CoV-2 infection or an uninfected control (not recorded which).

The chain joins TRBV6-5 to TRBJ1-4; TRBD1 might be the D (5 bases). With 8 bases removed from V and 14 bases from J, the gap between germline ends came to 18 bases. CDR3 length: 12 amino acids. The germline V gene encodes CDR1 MNHEY and CDR2 SVGAGI. CDR3 amino acids: CASGFGQRMLFF. The DNA for the CDR3 is TGTGCCAGCGGATTTGGACAACGAATGCTGTTTTTT.

The V call is TRBV29-1, the J call TRBJ2-3; 7 bases are shared with TRBD2. Trimming removed 4 bases from V and 1 base from J; junction bases left unmatched: 2. Germline V CDR1 and CDR2: SQVTM, ANQGSEA. The CDR3 is 13 residues long. This CDR3 is CSVAAGGTDTQYF. The CDR3 nucleotides are TGCAGCGTTGCCGCGGGGGGCACAGATACGCAGTATTTT.

The rearrangement joins TRBV5-6 to TRBJ1-1, with 8 bases that match TRBD1. CDR1 and CDR2 from the germline V gene are SGHDT and YYEEEE. With 4 bases clipped from V and 2 bases from J, the junction kept 7 bases outside the gene matches. The CDR3 contains 15 residues. The CDR3 loop reads CASSLPGQGNTEAFF. CDR3 DNA sequence: TGTGCCAGCAGCCTCCCAGGACAGGGTAACACTGAAGCTTTCTTT.

The chain carries TRBV6-6 and TRBJ1-2; D unresolved. Germline V lookup: CDR1 MNHNY, CDR2 SVGAGI (reference sequence). Trimming shortened V by 2 bases and J by 6 bases, and 10 bases separated the two germline ends. This CDR3 spans 13 amino acids. CDR3 DNA sequence: TGTGCCAGCAGTTACATGCAGGACGATGGCTACACCTTC. The encoded protein is CASSYMQDDGYTF.

This clonotype occurred many times. This sequence joins TRBV10-3 and TRBJ1-1; 7 bases fit TRBD1. Losses at the gene ends were 9 bases for V and 5 bases for J; bases not matched to a gene: 9. The germline V gene encodes CDR1 ENHRY and CDR2 SYGVKD. The CDR3 runs to 13 residues. The CDR3 nucleotides are TGTGCCATTATCGACAGGGCGGGGACTGAAGCTTTCTTT. Amino acid sequence: CAIIDRAGTEAFF.

This clonotype appeared a few times. The chain employs TRBV7-2 and TRBJ1-2; TRBD1 matches 7 bases. The trim removed 5 bases at V and 1 base at J, leaving 16 bases unmatched. The V gene's germline CDR1 is SGHTA and CDR2 FQGNSA. CDR3 size: 18 residues. The CDR3 loop is CASSLRPPTGPINYGYTF. The DNA of the CDR3 is TGTGCCAGCAGCCTCCGACCGCCGACAGGGCCGATTAACTATGGCTACACCTTC.

The V and J genes are TRBV7-2 and TRBJ1-1; the D is unclear. This CDR3 has 14 amino acids. Germline assignment: CDR1 SGHTA and CDR2 FQGNSA. Trimming removed 5 bases at V and 1 base at J, with 11 bases between. The CDR3 region is CASSKDLANTEAFF. In DNA, the CDR3 is TGTGCCAGCAGCAAAGATCTAGCGAACACTGAAGCTTTCTTT.